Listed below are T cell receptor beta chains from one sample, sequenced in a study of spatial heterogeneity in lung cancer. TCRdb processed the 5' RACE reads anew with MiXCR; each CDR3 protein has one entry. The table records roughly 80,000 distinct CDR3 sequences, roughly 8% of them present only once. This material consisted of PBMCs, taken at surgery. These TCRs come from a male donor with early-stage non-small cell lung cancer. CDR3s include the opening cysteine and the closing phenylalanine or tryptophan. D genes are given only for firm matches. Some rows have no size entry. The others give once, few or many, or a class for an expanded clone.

CASSTAPSSGNTIYF | TGTGCCAGCTCTACGGCTCCTAGCTCTGGAAACACCATATATTTT | - | few | TRBJ1-3 | TRBV18 | 15
CSARDGGRSTEAFF | TGCAGTGCTAGAGATGGGGGACGGAGTACTGAAGCTTTCTTT | - | many | TRBJ1-1 | TRBV20-1 | 14
CASSPTSGSYEQYF | TGTGCCAGCAGCCCTACTAGCGGGAGCTACGAGCAGTACTTC | TRBD2 | many | TRBJ2-7 | TRBV13 | 14
CASSLDFSNEQFF | TGTGCCAGCAGCTTGGACTTCTCCAATGAGCAGTTCTTC | - | many | TRBJ2-1 | TRBV7-3 | 13
CAISEDQNTEAFF | TGTGCCATCAGTGAAGATCAGAACACTGAAGCTTTCTTT | - | few | TRBJ1-1 | TRBV10-3 | 13
CASSLLAGRKKQYF | TGTGCCAGCAGCCTACTAGCGGGGAGGAAGAAGCAGTACTTC | TRBD2 | many | TRBJ2-7 | TRBV5-6 | 14
CASSPRTSGRADNEQFF | TGTGCCAGCAGCCCGCGGACTAGCGGGAGAGCCGACAATGAGCAGTTCTTC | TRBD2 | - | TRBJ2-1 | TRBV3-1 | 17
CASSQDMGLAEAFF | TGTGCCAGCAGCCAAGATATGGGGTTGGCTGAAGCTTTCTTT | - | many | TRBJ1-1 | TRBV14 | 14
CASSGIVQGGETQYF | TGTGCCAGCAGCGGGATAGTACAGGGCGGGGAGACCCAGTACTTC | - | many | TRBJ2-5 | TRBV9 | 15
CASSHPGTLYNEQFF | TGTGCCAGCAGTCATCCCGGGACCCTCTACAATGAGCAGTTCTTC | - | few | TRBJ2-1 | TRBV28 | 15
CASSFAERRDTQYF | TGTGCCAGCAGTTTCGCGGAACGCCGAGATACGCAGTATTTT | - | few | TRBJ2-3 | TRBV12-3/TRBV12-4 | 14
CASSAQETQYF | TGCGCCAGCAGCGCCCAAGAGACCCAGTACTTC | - | few | TRBJ2-5 | TRBV5-1 | 11
CASSPTVTVNTEAFF | TGCGCCAGCAGCCCAACAGTGACCGTGAACACTGAAGCTTTCTTT | - | few | TRBJ1-1 | TRBV5-1 | 15
CASSYSALKRETQYF | TGTGCCAGCAGTTACTCCGCCCTCAAGCGCGAGACCCAGTACTTC | - | few | TRBJ2-5 | TRBV6-5 | 15
CASILLAGTDTQYF | TGTGCCAGCATTCTTTTAGCGGGAACAGATACGCAGTATTTT | TRBD2 | many | TRBJ2-3 | TRBV12-3/TRBV12-4 | 14
CASSLAGTSGPNEQFF | TGTGCCAGCAGCTTAGCGGGGACTAGCGGGCCCAATGAGCAGTTCTTC | TRBD2 | many | TRBJ2-1 | TRBV11-3 | 16
CASRDSSEAFF | TGTGCCAGCCGAGACAGTTCTGAAGCTTTCTTT | - | few | TRBJ1-1 | TRBV2 | 11
CAWSVQAGPPLHF | TGTGCCTGGAGTGTACAAGCAGGGCCACCCCTCCACTTT | - | - | TRBJ1-6 | TRBV30 | 13
CASSPWTDPKITDTQYF | TGTGCCAGCAGCCCATGGACCGATCCGAAAATCACAGATACGCAGTATTTT | - | few | TRBJ2-3 | TRBV11-2 | 17
CASSFEGAPDTQYF | TGTGCCAGCAGCTTCGAGGGGGCCCCAGATACGCAGTATTTT | TRBD1 | many | TRBJ2-3 | TRBV7-9 | 14
CASSIRDRGNTEAFF | TGTGCCAGCAGCATAAGGGACAGGGGAAACACTGAAGCTTTCTTT | TRBD1 | many | TRBJ1-1 | TRBV27 | 15
CASSLSPPNTEAFF | TGCGCCAGCAGCTTGAGCCCGCCGAACACTGAAGCTTTCTTT | - | many | TRBJ1-1 | TRBV5-1 | 14
CAISRQGEGEQYF | TGTGCCATCAGTAGACAGGGAGAAGGGGAGCAGTACTTC | TRBD1 | few | TRBJ2-7 | TRBV10-3 | 13